The text below deals with one T cell receptor beta chain. Its antigen is not known. At one boundary the junction diverges from the germline segment, which might be a read error. This entry comes from a study of tumor-infiltrating lymphocytes in primary liver carcinoma. Points from the study as a whole: Overlap between tumor regions exceeded overlap of tumor with adjacent tissue or blood.

Germline DNA was extracted too, while blood RNA derived from unsorted whole blood. CDR3 length: 14 residues. Looked up from germline, CDR1 is SGHRS and CDR2 is YFSETQ. A constant-region primer primed TCR beta cDNA synthesis from 400 to 550 ng of total RNA. Three nested multiplex PCR rounds, a slightly modified ARM-PCR method, built the TCR beta libraries. TRBV1-TRBV30 forward primers paired with a C-beta reverse primer were used in the first two PCR rounds, which ran roughly 10 cycles each. TCRdb called the multiplex PCR reads again in MiXCR, with one record for every CDR3 protein. In the table there are some 320,000 distinct CDR3 sequences, 65% of which are singletons.

Sequencing used peripheral blood. This chain connects TRBV5-1 to TRBJ2-7; the D gene is possibly TRBD2 (6 bases). The TCR originated in a man aged 35 to 55 with primary liver carcinoma and hepatitis B virus infection. The CDR3 bases are TGCGCCAGCAGCCACGGAGGGGTTACCTACGAGCACTACTTC. This sequence encodes CASSHGGVTYEHYF.